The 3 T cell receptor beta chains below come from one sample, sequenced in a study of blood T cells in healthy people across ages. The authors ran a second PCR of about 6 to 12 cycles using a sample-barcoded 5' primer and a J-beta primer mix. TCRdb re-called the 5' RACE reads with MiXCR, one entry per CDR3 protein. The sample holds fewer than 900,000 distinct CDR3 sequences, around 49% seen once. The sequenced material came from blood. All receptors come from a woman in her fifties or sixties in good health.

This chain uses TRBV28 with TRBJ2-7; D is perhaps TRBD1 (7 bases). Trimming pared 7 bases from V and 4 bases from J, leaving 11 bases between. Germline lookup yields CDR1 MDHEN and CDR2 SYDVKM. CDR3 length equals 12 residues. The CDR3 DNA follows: TGTGCCAGCAAGACAGGGAGGTACGAGCAGTACTTC. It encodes CASKTGRYEQYF.

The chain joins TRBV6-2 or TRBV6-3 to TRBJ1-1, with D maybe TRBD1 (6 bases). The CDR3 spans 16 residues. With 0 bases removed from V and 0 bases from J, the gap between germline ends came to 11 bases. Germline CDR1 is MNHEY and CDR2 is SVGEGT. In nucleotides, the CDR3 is TGTGCCAGCAGTTACTCGACCACAGGGATGAACACTGAAGCTTTCTTT. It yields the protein CASSYSTTGMNTEAFF.

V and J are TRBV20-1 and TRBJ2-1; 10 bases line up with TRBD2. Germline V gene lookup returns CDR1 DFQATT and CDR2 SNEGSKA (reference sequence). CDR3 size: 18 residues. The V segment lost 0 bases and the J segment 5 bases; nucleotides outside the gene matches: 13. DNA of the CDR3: TGCAGTGCTAGAGACTACAAGGGTCGAGGACTAGCGGACAATGAGCAGTTCTTC. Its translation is CSARDYKGRGLADNEQFF.